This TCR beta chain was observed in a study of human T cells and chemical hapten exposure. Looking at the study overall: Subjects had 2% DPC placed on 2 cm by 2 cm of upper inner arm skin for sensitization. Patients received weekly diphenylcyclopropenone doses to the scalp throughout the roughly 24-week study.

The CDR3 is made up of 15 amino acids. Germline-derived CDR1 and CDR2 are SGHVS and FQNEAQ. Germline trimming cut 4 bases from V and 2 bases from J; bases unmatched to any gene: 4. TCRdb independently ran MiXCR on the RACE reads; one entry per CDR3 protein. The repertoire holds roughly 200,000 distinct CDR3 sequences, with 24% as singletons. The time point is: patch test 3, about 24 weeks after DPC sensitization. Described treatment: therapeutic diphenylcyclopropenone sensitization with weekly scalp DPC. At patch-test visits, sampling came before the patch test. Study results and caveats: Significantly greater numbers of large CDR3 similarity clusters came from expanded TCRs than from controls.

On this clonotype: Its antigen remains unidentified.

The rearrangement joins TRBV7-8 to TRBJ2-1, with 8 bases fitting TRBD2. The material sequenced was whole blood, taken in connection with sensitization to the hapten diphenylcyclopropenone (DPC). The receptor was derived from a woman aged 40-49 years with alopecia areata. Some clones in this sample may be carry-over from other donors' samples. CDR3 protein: CASSSVLAAYNEQFF. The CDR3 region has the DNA TGTGCCAGCAGCTCGGTACTAGCGGCCTACAATGAGCAGTTCTTC.